The rows below give T cell receptor beta chains drawn from one sample of a study of Graves' ophthalmopathy and Graves' hyperthyroidism. TCRdb re-analysed the multiplex PCR reads in MiXCR, keeping a single row per CDR3 protein. The sample contains roughly 700,000 distinct CDR3 sequences, roughly two fifths of which appear only once. The specimen was peripheral blood. The receptors here all came from an adult man with Graves' ophthalmopathy. Both conserved end residues are part of each CDR3. D genes are given only for firm matches. Clone sizes are given selectively: once, few, many, or a class where the clone is expanded.

d_gene | abundance | j_gene | v_gene | CDR3aa | CDR3nt
TRBD1 | NA | TRBJ1-5 | TRBV29-1 | CSVFLTGGRCQQPQHF | TGCAGCGTTTTCTTGACAGGGGGTCGTTGTCAGCAGCCCCAGCATTTT
NA | few | TRBJ1-5 | TRBV19 | CASSMFGNQPQHF | TGTGCCAGTAGTATGTTTGGCAATCAGCCCCAGCATTTT
NA | many | TRBJ1-5 | TRBV24-1 | CASRPFTGTFSNQPQHF | TGTGCCAGCAGACCCTTTACAGGGACCTTTAGCAATCAGCCCCAGCATTTT
NA | many | TRBJ1-4 | TRBV29-1 | CSVVWLSGTGGEKLFF | TGCAGCGTTGTTTGGCTATCCGGGACCGGGGGTGAAAAACTGTTTTTT
TRBD1 | NA | TRBJ2-7 | TRBV29-1 | CSVETGLYEQYF | TGCAGCGTGGAGACAGGGTTATACGAGCAGTACTTC
NA | NA | TRBJ2-7 | TRBV5-1 | CASSPGTYPYEQYF | TGCGCCAGCAGCCCAGGGACGTACCCCTACGAGCAGTACTTC
NA | NA | TRBJ2-7 | TRBV6-1 | CASSESMDYEQYF | TGTGCCAGCAGTGAATCCATGGACTACGAGCAGTACTTC
TRBD2 | many | TRBJ2-2 | TRBV7-9 | CASGWTSGTGELFF | TGTGCCAGCGGATGGACTAGCGGCACCGGGGAGCTGTTTTTT
NA | NA | TRBJ2-7 | TRBV10-3 | CASRLENQPYEQYF | TGTGCCAGCAGATTAGAAAACCAACCCTACGAGCAGTACTTC
TRBD2 | few | TRBJ2-7 | TRBV4-1 | CASSLAGGVDEQYF | TGCGCCAGCAGCCTAGCGGGAGGGGTGGACGAGCAGTACTTC
TRBD1 | NA | TRBJ2-2 | TRBV25-1 | CASSLASGTGAANTGELFF | TGTGCCAGCAGTTTGGCATCCGGGACAGGAGCCGCGAACACCGGGGAGCTGTTTTTT
TRBD1 | many | TRBJ1-4 | TRBV12-3/TRBV12-4 | CASSDRATNEKLFF | TGTGCCAGCAGTGACAGGGCAACTAATGAAAAACTGTTTTTT
TRBD1 | many | TRBJ1-5 | TRBV2 | CASSQDRQVGSNQPQHF | TGTGCCAGCAGCCAGGACAGGCAGGTTGGTAGCAATCAGCCCCAGCATTTT
NA | NA | TRBJ1-6 | TRBV4-3 | CASSQDPSPLHF | TGCGCCAGCAGCCAAGATCCTTCACCCCTCCACTTT
NA | few | TRBJ2-7 | TRBV4-1 | CASSQDGTSSYEQYF | TGCGCCAGCAGCCAAGACGGGACTTCCTCCTACGAGCAGTACTTC
NA | NA | TRBJ1-1 | TRBV9 | CASNVDSYTEAFF | TGTGCCAGCAACGTAGACTCCTACACTGAAGCTTTCTTT
TRBD1 | NA | TRBJ1-4 | TRBV12-3/TRBV12-4 | CASRPTGGLANEKLFF | TGTGCCAGCAGACCGACAGGGGGGTTGGCTAATGAAAAACTGTTTTTT
TRBD1 | NA | TRBJ2-5 | TRBV7-9 | CASSLGGQGLGVQTQYF | TGTGCCAGCAGCTTAGGTGGACAGGGCCTCGGCGTCCAGACCCAGTACTTC
NA | NA | TRBJ2-5 | TRBV11-2 | CASSPTVYKIEKQYF | TGTGCCAGCAGCCCGACAGTTTACAAGATAGAGAAACAGTACTTC
TRBD2 | NA | TRBJ2-7 | TRBV7-6 | CASSTRTSGTSSYEQYF | TGTGCCAGCAGCACGCGGACTAGCGGGACTTCTTCCTACGAGCAGTACTTC
TRBD1 | NA | TRBJ2-5 | TRBV10-3 | CAITSGTGQETQYF | TGTGCCATCACCTCCGGGACAGGGCAAGAGACCCAGTACTTC
NA | NA | TRBJ1-5 | TRBV6-1 | CANGSNQPQHF | TGTGCCAACGGTAGCAATCAGCCCCAGCATTTT
NA | few | TRBJ2-7 | TRBV6-6 | CAIEDGPPSYEQYF | TGTGCCATCGAGGACGGACCTCCATCCTACGAGCAGTACTTC
NA | many | TRBJ1-4 | TRBV5-1 | CASSLEGSNEKLFF | TGCGCCAGCAGCTTGGAGGGTTCTAATGAAAAACTGTTTTTT
NA | NA | TRBJ2-5 | TRBV28 | CASSFQGAGTQYF | TGTGCCAGCAGTTTTCAGGGTGCGGGGACCCAGTACTTC
NA | few | TRBJ1-2 | TRBV7-9 | CASSQDSGSNYGYTF | TGCGCCAGCAGCCAAGACTCCGGATCTAACTATGGCTACACCTTC
TRBD1 | NA | TRBJ1-6 | TRBV11-2 | CASTDNPGQGSPLHF | TGTGCCAGCACCGACAACCCGGGACAGGGGTCACCCCTCCACTTT
NA | NA | TRBJ2-7 | TRBV3-1 | CASRQGRDEQYF | TGTGCCAGCAGGCAGGGCAGGGACGAGCAGTACTTC
NA | NA | TRBJ1-5 | TRBV7-2 | CASREDGSEQPQHF | TGTGCCAGCAGGGAGGACGGCAGCGAGCAGCCCCAGCATTTT
NA | many | TRBJ1-1 | TRBV9 | CASSVGATNTEAFF | TGTGCCAGCAGCGTCGGGGCCACGAACACTGAAGCTTTCTTT
NA | many | TRBJ1-6 | TRBV9 | CASSVGVRGGSPLHF | TGTGCCAGCAGCGTAGGAGTCAGGGGAGGTTCACCCCTCCACTTT
NA | NA | TRBJ1-1 | TRBV7-9 | CASSVGVARAYTEAFF | TGTGCCAGCAGCGTTGGGGTGGCCAGGGCCTACACTGAAGCTTTCTTT
NA | NA | TRBJ1-1 | TRBV27 | CASSLSLKNTEAFF | TGTGCCAGCAGTTTATCCCTGAAGAACACTGAAGCTTTCTTT
TRBD2 | few | TRBJ2-5 | TRBV2 | CASKVSGTGKETQYF | TGTGCCAGCAAAGTTAGCGGGACGGGGAAAGAGACCCAGTACTTC
NA | many | TRBJ2-2 | TRBV29-1 | CSVSLDSTGELFF | TGCAGCGTTTCTTTAGATAGCACCGGGGAGCTGTTTTTT
NA | NA | TRBJ1-2 | TRBV29-1 | CSVAQEGNGYTF | TGCAGCGTTGCACAAGAGGGGAATGGCTACACCTTC
NA | few | TRBJ1-5 | TRBV7-9 | CASSLATENNQPQHF | TGTGCCAGCAGCTTAGCGACGGAGAACAATCAGCCCCAGCATTTT
NA | NA | TRBJ2-5 | TRBV20-1 | CSARDPWGDDVETQYF | TGCAGTGCTAGAGATCCTTGGGGCGACGACGTAGAGACCCAGTACTTC
TRBD1 | few | TRBJ1-2 | TRBV5-1 | CASSTRDRGGYTF | TGCGCCAGCAGCACACGGGACAGGGGTGGCTACACCTTC
NA | NA | TRBJ1-1 | TRBV25-1 | CASVWANTEAFF | TGTGCCAGCGTATGGGCAAACACTGAAGCTTTCTTT
NA | NA | TRBJ2-7 | TRBV20-1 | CSARVQNSYEQYF | TGCAGTGCTAGAGTGCAAAACTCCTACGAGCAGTACTTC
NA | few | TRBJ1-5 | TRBV20-1 | CSARERDIPIRGNQPQHF | TGCAGTGCTAGAGAGCGGGACATACCGATTAGGGGCAATCAGCCCCAGCATTTT
NA | many | TRBJ2-7 | TRBV20-1 | CSAGVRGGFYEQYF | TGCAGTGCTGGGGTAAGGGGCGGATTCTACGAGCAGTACTTC
TRBD1 | many | TRBJ2-5 | TRBV29-1 | CSVGSGGHRETQYF | TGCAGCGTTGGCTCAGGGGGCCACCGGGAGACCCAGTACTTC
NA | NA | TRBJ1-6 | TRBV7-9 | CASSLGGDSNSPLHF | TGTGCCAGCAGCTTGGGGGGGGACTCTAATTCACCCCTCCACTTT
NA | NA | TRBJ2-2 | TRBV5-1 | CASSLVGLMNTGELFF | TGCGCCAGCAGCTTGGTTGGACTCATGAACACCGGGGAGCTGTTTTTT
NA | NA | TRBJ1-3 | TRBV10-3 | CAISVQGTGNTIYF | TGTGCCATCAGCGTACAGGGTACTGGAAACACCATATATTTT
TRBD1 | NA | TRBJ2-1 | TRBV7-8 | CASSRGQEAGEQFF | TGTGCCAGCAGTCGGGGACAGGAAGCGGGTGAGCAGTTCTTC
NA | NA | TRBJ2-7 | TRBV12-3/TRBV12-4 | CASSVVSQYEQYF | TGTGCCAGCAGTGTTGTCAGCCAGTACGAGCAGTACTTC
TRBD2 | NA | TRBJ2-5 | TRBV2 | CASSVKRGGETRYF | TGTGCCAGCAGTGTGAAGCGGGGAGGAGAGACCCGGTACTTC
NA | NA | TRBJ2-7 | TRBV9 | CASSRDSYGDEQYF | TGTGCCAGCAGCCGCGACAGCTACGGCGACGAGCAGTACTTC
NA | once | TRBJ2-5 | TRBV7-2 | CASSSGTVYQETQYF | TGTGCCAGCAGCTCCGGGACGGTATACCAAGAGACCCAGTACTTC
NA | NA | TRBJ2-5 | TRBV2 | CASSPKLAPGHGETQYF | TGTGCCAGCTCACCCAAATTGGCCCCGGGACACGGAGAGACCCAGTACTTC
NA | NA | TRBJ2-6 | TRBV19 | CASSIGGGGYVLTF | TGTGCCAGTAGTATAGGCGGAGGGGGCTACGTCCTGACTTTC
TRBD1 | NA | TRBJ2-6 | TRBV15 | CATRGTGSGANVLTF | TGTGCCACCAGGGGGACAGGCTCCGGGGCCAACGTCCTGACTTTC
NA | many | TRBJ2-2 | TRBV2 | CASKQAVNTGELFF | TGTGCCAGCAAACAGGCGGTGAACACCGGGGAGCTGTTTTTT